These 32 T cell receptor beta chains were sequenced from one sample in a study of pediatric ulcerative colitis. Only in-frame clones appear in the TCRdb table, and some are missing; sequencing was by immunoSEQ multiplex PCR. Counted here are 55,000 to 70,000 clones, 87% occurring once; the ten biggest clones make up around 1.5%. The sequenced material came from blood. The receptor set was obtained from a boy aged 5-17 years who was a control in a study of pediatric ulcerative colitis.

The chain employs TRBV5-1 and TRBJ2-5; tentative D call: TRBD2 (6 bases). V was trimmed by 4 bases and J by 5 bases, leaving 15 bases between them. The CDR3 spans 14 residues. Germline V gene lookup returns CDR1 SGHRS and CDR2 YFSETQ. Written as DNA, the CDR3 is TGCGCCAGCAGCCCGGGCGGAGGGGAGGAGACCCAGTACTTC. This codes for CASSPGGGEETQYF.

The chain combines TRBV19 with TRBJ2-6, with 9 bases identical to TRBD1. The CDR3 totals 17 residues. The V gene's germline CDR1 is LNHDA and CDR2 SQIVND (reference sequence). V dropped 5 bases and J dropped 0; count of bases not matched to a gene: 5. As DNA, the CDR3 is TGTGCCAGTAGTGTTCCGGGACAGGGCTCTGGGGCCAACGTCCTGACTTTC. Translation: CASSVPGQGSGANVLTF.

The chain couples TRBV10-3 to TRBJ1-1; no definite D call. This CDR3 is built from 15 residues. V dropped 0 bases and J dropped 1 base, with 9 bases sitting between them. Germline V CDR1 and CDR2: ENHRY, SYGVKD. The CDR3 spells CAISESRLGNTEAFF. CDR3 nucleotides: TGTGCCATCAGTGAGTCGAGGTTAGGGAACACTGAAGCTTTCTTT.

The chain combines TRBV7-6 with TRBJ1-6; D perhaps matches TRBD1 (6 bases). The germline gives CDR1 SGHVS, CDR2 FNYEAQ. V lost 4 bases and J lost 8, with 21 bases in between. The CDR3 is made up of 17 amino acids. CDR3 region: CASSSTTVPGHYSPLHF. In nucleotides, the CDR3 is TGTGCCAGCAGCTCTACCACCGTCCCGGGACATTATTCACCCCTCCACTTT.

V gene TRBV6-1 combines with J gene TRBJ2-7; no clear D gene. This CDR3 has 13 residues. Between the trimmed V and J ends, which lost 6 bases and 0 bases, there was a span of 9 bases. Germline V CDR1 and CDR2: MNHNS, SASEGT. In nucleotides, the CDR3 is TGTGCCAGCAGCCCCATCCGCTCCTACGAGCAGTACTTC. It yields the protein CASSPIRSYEQYF.

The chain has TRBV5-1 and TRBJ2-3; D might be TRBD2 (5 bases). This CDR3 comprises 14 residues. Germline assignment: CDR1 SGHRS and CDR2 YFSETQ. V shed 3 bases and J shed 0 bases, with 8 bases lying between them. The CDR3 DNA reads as TGCGCCAGCAGCTCGCGGGCTAGCACAGATACGCAGTATTTT. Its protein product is CASSSRASTDTQYF.

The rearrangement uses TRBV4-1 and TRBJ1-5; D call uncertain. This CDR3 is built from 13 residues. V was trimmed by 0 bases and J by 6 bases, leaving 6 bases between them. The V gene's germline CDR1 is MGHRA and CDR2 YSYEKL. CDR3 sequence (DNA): TGCGCCAGCAGCCAAGAAGAAGGTCAGCCCCAGCATTTT. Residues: CASSQEEGQPQHF.

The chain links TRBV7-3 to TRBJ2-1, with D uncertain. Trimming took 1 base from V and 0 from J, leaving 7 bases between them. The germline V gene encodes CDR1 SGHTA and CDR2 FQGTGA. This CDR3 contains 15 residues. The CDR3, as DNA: TGTGCCAGCAGCTTAAGTGTCAGCTCCTACAATGAGCAGTTCTTC. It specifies CASSLSVSSYNEQFF.

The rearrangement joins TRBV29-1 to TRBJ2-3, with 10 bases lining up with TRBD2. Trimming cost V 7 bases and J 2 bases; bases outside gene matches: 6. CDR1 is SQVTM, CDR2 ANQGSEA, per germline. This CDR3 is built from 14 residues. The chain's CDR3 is CSAGLAADTDTQYF. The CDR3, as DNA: TGCAGCGCCGGACTAGCGGCCGACACAGATACGCAGTATTTT.

Here the CDR3 reads CTSSQDNPAGSYNEQFF. The CDR3 region has the DNA TGCACCAGCAGCCAAGATAACCCAGCGGGGTCATACAATGAGCAGTTCTTC. This chain joins TRBV1 and TRBJ2-1; the table's D call of TRBD2 was not tested on the DNA. TRBV1 is flagged as a pseudogene. The CDR3 runs 17 residues.

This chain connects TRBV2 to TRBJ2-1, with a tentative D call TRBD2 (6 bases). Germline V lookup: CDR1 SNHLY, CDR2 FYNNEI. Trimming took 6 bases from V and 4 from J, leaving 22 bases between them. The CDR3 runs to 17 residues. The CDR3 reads CASRGTGTGLPYNEQFF. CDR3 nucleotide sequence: TGTGCCAGCAGGGGGACTGGGACCGGACTACCTTACAATGAGCAGTTCTTC.

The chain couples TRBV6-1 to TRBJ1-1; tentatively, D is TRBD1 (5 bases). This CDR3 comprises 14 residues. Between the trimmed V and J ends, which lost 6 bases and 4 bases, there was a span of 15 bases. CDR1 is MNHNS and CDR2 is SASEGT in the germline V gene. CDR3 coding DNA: TGTGCCAGCAGCGCATCCTCAGGGAGCACTGAAGCTTTCTTT. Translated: CASSASSGSTEAFF.

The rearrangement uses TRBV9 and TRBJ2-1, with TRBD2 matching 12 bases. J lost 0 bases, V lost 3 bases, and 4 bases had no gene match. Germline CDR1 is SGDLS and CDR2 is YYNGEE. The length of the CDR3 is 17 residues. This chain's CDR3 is CASSGTSGKSSYNEQFF. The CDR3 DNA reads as TGTGCCAGCAGCGGGACTAGCGGGAAGAGCTCCTACAATGAGCAGTTCTTC.

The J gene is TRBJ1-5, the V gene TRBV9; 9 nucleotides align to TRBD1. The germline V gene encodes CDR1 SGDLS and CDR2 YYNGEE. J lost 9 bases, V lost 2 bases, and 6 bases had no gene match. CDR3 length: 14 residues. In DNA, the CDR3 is TGTGCCAGCAGCGTTACAGGGGGCGGGGGGCCCCAGCATTTT. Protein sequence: CASSVTGGGGPQHF.

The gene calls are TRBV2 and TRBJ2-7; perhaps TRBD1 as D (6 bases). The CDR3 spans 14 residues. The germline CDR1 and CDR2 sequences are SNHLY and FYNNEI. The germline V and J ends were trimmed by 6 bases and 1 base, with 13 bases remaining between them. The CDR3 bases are TGTGCCAGCAGGGCCGGGACACAGTCCTACGAGCAGTACTTC. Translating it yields CASRAGTQSYEQYF.

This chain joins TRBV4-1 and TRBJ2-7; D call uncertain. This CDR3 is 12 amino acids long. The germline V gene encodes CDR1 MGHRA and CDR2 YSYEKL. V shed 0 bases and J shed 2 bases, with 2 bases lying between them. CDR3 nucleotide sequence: TGCGCCAGCAGCCAAGATCCCTACGAGCAGTACTTC. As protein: CASSQDPYEQYF.

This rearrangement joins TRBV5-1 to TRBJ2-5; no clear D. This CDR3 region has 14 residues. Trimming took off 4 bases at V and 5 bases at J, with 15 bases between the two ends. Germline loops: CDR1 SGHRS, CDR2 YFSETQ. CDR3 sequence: CASSPPVGRETQYF. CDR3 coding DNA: TGCGCCAGCAGCCCACCGGTGGGTAGGGAGACCCAGTACTTC.

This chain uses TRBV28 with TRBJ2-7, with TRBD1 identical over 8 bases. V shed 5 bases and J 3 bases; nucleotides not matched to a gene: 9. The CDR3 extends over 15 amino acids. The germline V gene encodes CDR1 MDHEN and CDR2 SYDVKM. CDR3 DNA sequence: TGTGCCAGCAGTGGACAGGGCGGCTCCTACTACGAGCAGTACTTC. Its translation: CASSGQGGSYYEQYF.

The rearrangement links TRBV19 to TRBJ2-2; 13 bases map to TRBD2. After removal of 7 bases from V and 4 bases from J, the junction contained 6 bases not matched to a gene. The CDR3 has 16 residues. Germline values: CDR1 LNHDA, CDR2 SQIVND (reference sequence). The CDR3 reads CASKLAGGPGTGELFF. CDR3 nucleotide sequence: TGTGCCAGTAAACTAGCGGGAGGGCCGGGCACCGGGGAGCTGTTTTTT.

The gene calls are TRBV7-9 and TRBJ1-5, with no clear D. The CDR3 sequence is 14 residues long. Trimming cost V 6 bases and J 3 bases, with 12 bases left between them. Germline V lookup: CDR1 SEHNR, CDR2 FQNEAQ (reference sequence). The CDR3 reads CASSEGLTNQPQHF. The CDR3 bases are TGTGCCAGCAGTGAAGGGCTGACCAATCAGCCCCAGCATTTT.

CDR3 nucleotides: TGTGCCAGCAGCACGGGACTAGCGGGGGGGACAGATACGCAGTATTTT. This translates into CASSTGLAGGTDTQYF. The chain has TRBV5-4 and TRBJ2-3; 16 bases are a match to TRBD2. The CDR3 runs to 16 residues. The V gene's germline CDR1 is SGHNT and CDR2 YYREEE (reference sequence). The V segment lost 4 bases and the J segment 3 bases; nucleotides outside the gene matches: 2.

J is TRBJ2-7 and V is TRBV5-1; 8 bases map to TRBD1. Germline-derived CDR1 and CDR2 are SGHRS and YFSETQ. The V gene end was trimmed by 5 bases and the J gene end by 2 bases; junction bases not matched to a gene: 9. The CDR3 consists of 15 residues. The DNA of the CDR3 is TGCGCCAGCAGACCCCGACAGGGGCCAACCTACGAGCAGTACTTC. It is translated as CASRPRQGPTYEQYF.

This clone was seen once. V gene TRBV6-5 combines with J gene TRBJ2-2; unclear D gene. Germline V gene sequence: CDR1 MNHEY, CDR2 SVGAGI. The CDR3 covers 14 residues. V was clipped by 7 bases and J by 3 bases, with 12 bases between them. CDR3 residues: CASMGRFYTGELFF. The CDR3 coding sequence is TGTGCCAGCATGGGCAGGTTTTACACCGGGGAGCTGTTTTTT.

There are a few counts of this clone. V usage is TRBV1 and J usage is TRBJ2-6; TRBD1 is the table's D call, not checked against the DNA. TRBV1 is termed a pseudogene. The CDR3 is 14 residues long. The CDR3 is CTSSAQSRANVLTF. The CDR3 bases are TGCACCAGCAGTGCACAAAGTCGGGCCAACGTCCTGACTTTC.

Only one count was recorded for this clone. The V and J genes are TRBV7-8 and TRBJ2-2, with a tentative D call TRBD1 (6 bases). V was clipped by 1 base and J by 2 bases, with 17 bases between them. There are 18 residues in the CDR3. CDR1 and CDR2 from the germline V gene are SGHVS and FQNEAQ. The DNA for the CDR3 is TGTGCCAGCAGCTTAGTGGTGCCGGGACACGATAACACCGGGGAGCTGTTTTTT. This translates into CASSLVVPGHDNTGELFF.

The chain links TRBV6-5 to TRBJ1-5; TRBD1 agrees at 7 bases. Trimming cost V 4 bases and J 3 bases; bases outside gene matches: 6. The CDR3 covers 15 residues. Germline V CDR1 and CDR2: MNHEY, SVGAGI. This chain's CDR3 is CASSLYRGFNQPQHF. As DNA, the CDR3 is TGTGCCAGCAGTTTGTACAGGGGATTCAATCAGCCCCAGCATTTT.

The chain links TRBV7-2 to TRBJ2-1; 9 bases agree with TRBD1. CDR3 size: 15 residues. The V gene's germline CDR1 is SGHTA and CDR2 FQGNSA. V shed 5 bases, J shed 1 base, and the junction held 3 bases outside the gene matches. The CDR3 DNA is TGTGCCAGCAGCCGGGGACAGGGTTCCTACAATGAGCAGTTCTTC. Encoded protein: CASSRGQGSYNEQFF.

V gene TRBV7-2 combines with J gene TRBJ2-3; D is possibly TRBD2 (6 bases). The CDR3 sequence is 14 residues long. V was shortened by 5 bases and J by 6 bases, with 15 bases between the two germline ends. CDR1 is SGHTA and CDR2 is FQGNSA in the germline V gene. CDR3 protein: CASSTQLGGDTQYF. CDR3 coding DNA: TGTGCCAGCAGCACCCAACTCGGAGGGGATACGCAGTATTTT.

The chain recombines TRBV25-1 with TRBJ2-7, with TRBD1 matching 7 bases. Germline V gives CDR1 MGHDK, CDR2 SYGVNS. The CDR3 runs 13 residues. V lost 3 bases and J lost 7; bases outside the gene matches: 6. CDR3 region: CASSDRGWQEQYF. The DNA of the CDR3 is TGTGCCAGCAGTGACAGGGGGTGGCAAGAGCAGTACTTC.

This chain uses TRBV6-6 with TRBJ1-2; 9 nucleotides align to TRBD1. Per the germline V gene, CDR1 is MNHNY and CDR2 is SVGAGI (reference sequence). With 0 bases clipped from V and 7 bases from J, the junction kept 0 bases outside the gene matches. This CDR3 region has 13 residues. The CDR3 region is CASSYSGQGGYTF. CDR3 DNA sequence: TGTGCCAGCAGTTACTCGGGACAGGGTGGCTACACCTTC.

The CDR3 loop is CASSFDRGRYEQYF. The CDR3 DNA reads as TGTGCCAGCAGCTTCGACAGGGGGCGTTACGAGCAGTACTTC. The chain joins TRBV7-2 to TRBJ2-7; 10 nucleotides align to TRBD1. CDR1 and CDR2 from the germline V gene are SGHTA and FQGNSA. The CDR3 has 14 amino acids. V shed 3 bases, J shed 4 bases, and the junction held 3 bases outside the gene matches.

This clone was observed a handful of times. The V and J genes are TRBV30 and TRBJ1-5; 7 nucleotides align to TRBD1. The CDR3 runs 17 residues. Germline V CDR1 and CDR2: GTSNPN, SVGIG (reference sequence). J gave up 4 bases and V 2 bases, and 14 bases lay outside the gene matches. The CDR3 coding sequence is TGTGCCTGGAGTTCCTCCCCCGCAGGGGGGACGAATCAGCCCCAGCATTTT. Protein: CAWSSSPAGGTNQPQHF.